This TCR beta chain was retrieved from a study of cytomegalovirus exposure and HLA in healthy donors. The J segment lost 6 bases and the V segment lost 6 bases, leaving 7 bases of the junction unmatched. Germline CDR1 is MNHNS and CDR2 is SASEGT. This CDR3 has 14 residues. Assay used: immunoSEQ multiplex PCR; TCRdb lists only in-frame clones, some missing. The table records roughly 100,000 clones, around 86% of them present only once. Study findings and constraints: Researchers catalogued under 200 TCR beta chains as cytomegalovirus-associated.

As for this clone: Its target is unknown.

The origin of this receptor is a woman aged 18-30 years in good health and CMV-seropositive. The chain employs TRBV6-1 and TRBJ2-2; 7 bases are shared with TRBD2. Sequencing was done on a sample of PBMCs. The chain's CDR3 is CASRVRGDAGELFF. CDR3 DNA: TGTGCCAGCAGAGTACGGGGGGATGCCGGGGAGCTGTTTTTT.